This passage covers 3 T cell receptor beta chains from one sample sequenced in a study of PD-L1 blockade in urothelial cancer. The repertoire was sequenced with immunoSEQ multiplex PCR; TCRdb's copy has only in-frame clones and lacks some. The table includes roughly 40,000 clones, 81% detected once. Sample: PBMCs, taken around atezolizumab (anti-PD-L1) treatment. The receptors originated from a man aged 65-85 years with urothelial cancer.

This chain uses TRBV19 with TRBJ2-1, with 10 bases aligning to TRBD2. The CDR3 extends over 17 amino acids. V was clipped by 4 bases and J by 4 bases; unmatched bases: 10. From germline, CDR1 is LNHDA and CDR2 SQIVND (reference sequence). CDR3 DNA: TGTGCCAGTAGTACCTACTTAGCGGGAGGTCTATACAATGAGCAGTTCTTC. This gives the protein CASSTYLAGGLYNEQFF.

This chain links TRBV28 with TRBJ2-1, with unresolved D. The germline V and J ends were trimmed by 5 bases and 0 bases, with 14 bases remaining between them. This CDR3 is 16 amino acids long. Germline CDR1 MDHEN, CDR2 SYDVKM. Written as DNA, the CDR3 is TGTGCCAGCAGTCCAATTCAGTCCAGCTCCTACAATGAGCAGTTCTTC. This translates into CASSPIQSSSYNEQFF.

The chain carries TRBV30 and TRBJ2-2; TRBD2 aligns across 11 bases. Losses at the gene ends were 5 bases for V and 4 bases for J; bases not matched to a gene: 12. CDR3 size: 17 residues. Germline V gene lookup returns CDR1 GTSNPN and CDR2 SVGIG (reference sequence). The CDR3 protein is CAWGFSGLAVLTGELFF. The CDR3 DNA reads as TGTGCCTGGGGCTTCTCGGGACTAGCGGTACTCACCGGGGAGCTGTTTTTT.